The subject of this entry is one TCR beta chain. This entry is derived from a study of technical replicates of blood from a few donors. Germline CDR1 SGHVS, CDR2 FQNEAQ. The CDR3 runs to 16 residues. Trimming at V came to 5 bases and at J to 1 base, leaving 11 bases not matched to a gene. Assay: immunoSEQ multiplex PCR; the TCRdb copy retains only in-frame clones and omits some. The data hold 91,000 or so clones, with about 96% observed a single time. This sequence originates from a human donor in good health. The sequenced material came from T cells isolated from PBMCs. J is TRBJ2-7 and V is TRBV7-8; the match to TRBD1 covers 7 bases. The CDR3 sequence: CASSPRTGGESYEQYF. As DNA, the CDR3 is TGTGCCAGCAGCCCTCGGACAGGCGGTGAGTCCTACGAGCAGTACTTC.